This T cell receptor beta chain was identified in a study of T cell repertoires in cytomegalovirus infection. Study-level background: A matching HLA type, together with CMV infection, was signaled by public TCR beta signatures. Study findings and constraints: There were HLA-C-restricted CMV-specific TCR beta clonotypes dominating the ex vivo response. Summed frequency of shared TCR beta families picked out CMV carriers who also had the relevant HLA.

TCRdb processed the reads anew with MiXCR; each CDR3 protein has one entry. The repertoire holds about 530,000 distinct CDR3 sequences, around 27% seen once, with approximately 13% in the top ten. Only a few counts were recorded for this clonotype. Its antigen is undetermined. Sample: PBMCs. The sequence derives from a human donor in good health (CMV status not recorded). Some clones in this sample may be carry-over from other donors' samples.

CDR3 sequence reads: CASMCRGYEQYV. The CDR3 region has the DNA TGTGCCAGTATGTGTCGGGGTTACGAGCAGTACGTC. This sequence joins TRBV19 and TRBJ2-7, with a weak D call TRBD2 (5 bases). V was trimmed by 7 bases and J by 4 bases, leaving 11 bases between them. The CDR3 has 12 amino acids. Germline-derived CDR1 and CDR2 are LNHDA and SQIVND (reference sequence).